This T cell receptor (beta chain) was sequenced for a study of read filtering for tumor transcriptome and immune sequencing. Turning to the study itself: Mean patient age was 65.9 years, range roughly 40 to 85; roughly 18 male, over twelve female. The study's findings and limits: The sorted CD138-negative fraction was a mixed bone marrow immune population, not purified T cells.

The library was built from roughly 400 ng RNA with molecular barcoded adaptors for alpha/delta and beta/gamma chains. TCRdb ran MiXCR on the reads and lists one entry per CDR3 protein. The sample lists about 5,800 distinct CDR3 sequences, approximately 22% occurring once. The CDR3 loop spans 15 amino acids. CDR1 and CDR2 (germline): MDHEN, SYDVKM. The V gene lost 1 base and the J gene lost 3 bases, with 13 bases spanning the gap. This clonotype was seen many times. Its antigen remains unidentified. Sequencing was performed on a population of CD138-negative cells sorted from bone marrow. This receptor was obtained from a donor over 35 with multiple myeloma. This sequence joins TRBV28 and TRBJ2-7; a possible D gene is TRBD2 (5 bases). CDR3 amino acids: CASSLFGLDRYEQYF. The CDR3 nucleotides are TGTGCCAGCAGTTTATTTGGACTGGATCGCTACGAGCAGTACTTC.